These 26 T cell receptor beta chains were sequenced from one sample in a study of shared clonotypes between healthy human individuals. Clones were sequenced by immunoSEQ multiplex PCR, and TCRdb holds only the in-frame ones, with some missing. The sample contains hundreds of thousands of clones, approximately 79% of which appear only once. Input material: memory CD4+ T cells sorted from blood. Regarding subset: CD45RA-negative fraction. These receptors originate from a woman aged 25-40 years in good health.

This clone was picked up a small number of times. This chain uses TRBV7-9 with TRBJ2-7, with 7 bases identical to TRBD2. Germline assignment: CDR1 SEHNR and CDR2 FQNEAQ (reference sequence). There are 14 residues in the CDR3. With 11 bases clipped from V and 2 bases from J, the junction kept 12 bases outside the gene matches. The CDR3 region is CAGRADTSPYEQYF. The CDR3 region has the DNA TGTGCCGGGAGGGCGGACACTTCTCCCTACGAGCAGTACTTC.

The table lists this clone with a few counts. The chain combines TRBV15 with TRBJ2-5; D is unclear. The germline gives CDR1 LNHNV, CDR2 YYDKDF (reference sequence). V lost 0 bases to trimming and J lost 4 bases, with 6 bases between them. This CDR3 has 13 amino acids. CDR3 coding DNA: TGTGCCACCAGCAGAGAGACACGAGAGACCCAGTACTTC. This sequence encodes CATSRETRETQYF.

The chain is built from TRBV15 and TRBJ1-2, with no clear D. This CDR3 is built from 14 residues. Germline CDR1 LNHNV, CDR2 YYDKDF (reference sequence). The germline V and J ends were trimmed by 0 bases and 3 bases, with 8 bases remaining between them. CDR3 bases: TGTGCCACCAGCAGAGATCGGGGATACTATGGCTACACCTTC. This translates into CATSRDRGYYGYTF. Looking up the rest from reference TRBV15 and TRBJ1-2 gives the full variable domain: DAMVIQNPRYQVTQFGKPVTLSCSQTLNHNVMYWYQQKSSQAPKLLFHYYDKDFNNEADTPDNFQSRRPNTSFCFLDIRSPGLGDTAMYLCATSRDRGYYGYTFGSGTRLTVV.

This chain uses TRBV5-1 with TRBJ2-7; D is undetermined. Germline V gene data show CDR1 as SGHRS and CDR2 as YFSETQ. Trimming took off 0 bases at V and 2 bases at J, with 9 bases between the two ends. This CDR3 has 14 amino acids. CDR3 in amino acids: CASSLVVGTYEQYF. Here the CDR3 DNA reads TGCGCCAGCAGCTTGGTGGTAGGGACCTACGAGCAGTACTTC. The whole variable domain, remainder taken from reference TRBV5-1 and TRBJ2-7, is KAGVTQTPRYLIKTRGQQVTLSCSPISGHRSVSWYQQTPGQGLQFLFEYFSETQRNKGNFPGRFSGRQFSNSRSEMNVSTLELGDSALYLCASSLVVGTYEQYFGPGTRLTVT.

This clone was observed a single time. J is TRBJ1-2 and V is TRBV5-6, with 7 nucleotides matching TRBD1. The trim removed 2 bases at V and 8 bases at J, leaving 9 bases unmatched. The CDR3 covers 14 residues. Germline-derived CDR1 and CDR2 are SGHDT and YYEEEE. The CDR3 DNA reads as TGTGCCAGCAGCTTCGAACAGGGGAGAAGGGGCTACACCTTC. Amino acid sequence: CASSFEQGRRGYTF. The full variable domain, its missing parts supplied by reference TRBV5-6 and TRBJ1-2, is DAGVTQSPTHLIKTRGQQVTLRCSPKSGHDTVSWYQQALGQGPQFIFQYYEEEERQRGNFPDRFSGHQFPNYSSELNVNALLLGDSALYLCASSFEQGRRGYTFGSGTRLTVV.

This sequence joins TRBV9 and TRBJ2-2; perhaps TRBD2 as D (5 bases). V was pared by 0 bases and J by 3 bases, with 12 bases between. The length of the CDR3 is 16 residues. Germline V lookup: CDR1 SGDLS, CDR2 YYNGEE. The CDR3 sequence: CASSVGEGPDTGELFF. CDR3 coding DNA: TGTGCCAGCAGCGTAGGTGAGGGTCCGGACACCGGGGAGCTGTTTTTT. Full variable domain (missing parts from reference TRBV9 and TRBJ2-2): DSGVTQTPKHLITATGQRVTLRCSPRSGDLSVYWYQQSLDQGLQFLIQYYNGEERAKGNILERFSAQQFPDLHSELNLSSLELGDSALYFCASSVGEGPDTGELFFGEGSRLTVL.

Regarding this clone: An end of the junction differs from the germline gene, which may be a read error. The rearrangement joins TRBV19 to TRBJ1-4; possibly TRBD1 for D (5 bases). Per germline, CDR1 LNHDA and CDR2 SQIVND (reference sequence). The CDR3 covers 16 residues. The CDR3 spells CASSLATGTANEKLFF. CDR3 nucleotide sequence: TGTGCCAGTAGTCTCGCAACCGGGACCGCTAACGAAAAACTGTTTTTT.

The chain carries TRBV28 and TRBJ2-7, with D possibly being TRBD2 (5 bases). V was cut by 6 bases and J by 4 bases, with 16 bases left in between. Germline-derived CDR1 and CDR2 are MDHEN and SYDVKM. CDR3 size: 14 residues. Here the CDR3 DNA reads TGTGCCAGCAGATCGATCGGACTCTTATACGAGCAGTACTTC. It specifies CASRSIGLLYEQYF. The full variable domain, in which reference TRBV28 and TRBJ2-7 provide the parts outside the CDR3, is DVKVTQSSRYLVKRTGEKVFLECVQDMDHENMFWYRQDPGLGLRLIYFSYDVKMKEKGDIPEGYSVSREKKERFSLILESASTNQTSMYLCASRSIGLLYEQYFGPGTRLTVT.

The chain has TRBV6-5 and TRBJ2-7; tentatively, D is TRBD2 (6 bases). CDR1 and CDR2 (germline): MNHEY, SVGAGI. V lost 5 bases and J lost 6, with 17 bases in between. The CDR3 totals 14 residues. This CDR3 reads CASSAGSPYSEQYF. The CDR3 DNA sequence: TGTGCCAGCAGTGCGGGATCCCCGTACTCCGAGCAGTACTTC.

The gene calls are TRBV28 and TRBJ1-1, with D perhaps matching TRBD1 (5 bases). CDR3 length: 14 residues. V lost 5 bases and J lost 3, with 13 bases in between. Germline V gene lookup returns CDR1 MDHEN and CDR2 SYDVKM. DNA of the CDR3: TGTGCCAGCAGTCCCCACAGGACCTACACTGAAGCTTTCTTT. Translating it yields CASSPHRTYTEAFF.

Remarks on this clone: In the same sample, other DNA sequences code for this CDR3. The chain employs TRBV28 and TRBJ2-5; D not resolved. The germline CDR1 and CDR2 sequences are MDHEN and SYDVKM. Trimming left V 6 bases short and J 2 bases short, with 10 bases between. This CDR3 region has 13 residues. In nucleotides, the CDR3 is TGTGCCAGCAGCACGACGGTTCAAGAGACCCAGTACTTC. Its protein is CASSTTVQETQYF.

The gene calls are TRBV2 and TRBJ1-4; 7 bases align to TRBD1. CDR1 and CDR2 (germline): SNHLY, FYNNEI. V trimming: 6 bases; J trimming: 8 bases; junction bases outside the gene matches: 6. This CDR3 comprises 13 residues. The CDR3 reads CASSDRAGEKLFF. The CDR3 nucleotides are TGTGCCAGCAGCGACAGGGCTGGAGAAAAACTGTTTTTT.

This clone was seen more than once but under ten times. The rearrangement joins TRBV6-6 to TRBJ2-3, with D possibly matching TRBD1 (6 bases). V lost 2 bases, J lost 3 bases, and 12 bases lay in between. The CDR3 sequence is 15 residues long. CDR1 MNHNY and CDR2 SVGAGI come from the germline V gene (reference sequence). The CDR3 is CASSYRGSLTDTQYF. CDR3 nucleotide sequence: TGTGCCAGCAGTTACAGGGGGAGCTTGACAGATACGCAGTATTTT.

In this sample, this clone turned up once. V is TRBV19 and J is TRBJ1-1; no reliable D call. The length of the CDR3 is 11 residues. CDR1 LNHDA and CDR2 SQIVND come from the germline V gene (reference sequence). V was clipped by 6 bases and J by 6 bases, with 8 bases between them. The CDR3 reads CASSQRAEAFF. CDR3 in DNA: TGTGCCAGTAGCCAGAGGGCTGAAGCTTTCTTT.

This clone has ten or more counts. J is TRBJ1-5 and V is TRBV10-2; D not resolved. The germline V gene has CDR1 WSHSY and CDR2 SAAADI. This CDR3 region has 13 residues. Trimming took off 6 bases at V and 4 bases at J, with 10 bases between the two ends. CDR3 amino acids: CASSRVGNQPQHF. CDR3 DNA sequence: TGCGCCAGCAGCAGAGTAGGGAATCAGCCCCAGCATTTT.

The V call is TRBV7-9, the J call TRBJ2-7; no reliable D call. The CDR3 length is 12 residues. Germline lookup yields CDR1 SEHNR and CDR2 FQNEAQ (reference sequence). V was pared by 4 bases and J by 6 bases, with 10 bases between. CDR3 region: CASSSDRAEQYF. The CDR3 region has the DNA TGTGCCAGCAGCTCCGATCGGGCCGAGCAGTACTTC.

The sample holds a few counts of this clone. The V gene is TRBV19, the J gene TRBJ1-2; D unresolved. The germline V gene has CDR1 LNHDA and CDR2 SQIVND (reference sequence). The CDR3 is 11 amino acids. V was clipped by 5 bases and J by 4 bases, with 5 bases between them. This chain's CDR3 is CASSSGYGYTF. The CDR3 coding sequence is TGTGCCAGTAGTTCTGGCTATGGCTACACCTTC.

The chain links TRBV15 to TRBJ1-4; 9 bases map to TRBD1. Losses at the gene ends were 1 base for V and 7 bases for J; bases not matched to a gene: 7. From germline, CDR1 is LNHNV and CDR2 YYDKDF (reference sequence). The CDR3 spans 16 residues. CDR3 bases: TGTGCCACCAGCAGAGGAGGGGACAGGGAGACTGAAAAACTGTTTTTT. Its protein product is CATSRGGDRETEKLFF. Full variable domain (remainder filled in from reference TRBV15 and TRBJ1-4): DAMVIQNPRYQVTQFGKPVTLSCSQTLNHNVMYWYQQKSSQAPKLLFHYYDKDFNNEADTPDNFQSRRPNTSFCFLDIRSPGLGDTAMYLCATSRGGDRETEKLFFGSGTQLSVL.

The chain recombines TRBV11-2 with TRBJ2-5; 8 bases fit TRBD2. The CDR3 contains 17 residues. Germline-derived CDR1 and CDR2 are SGHAT and FQNNGV. With 1 base clipped from V and 2 bases from J, the junction kept 9 bases outside the gene matches. The CDR3 DNA reads TGTGCCAGCAGCTTAGGGGGAATAGCGGGGCGACAAGAGACCCAGTACTTC. This codes for CASSLGGIAGRQETQYF.

V usage is TRBV2 and J usage is TRBJ1-2; D is possibly TRBD1 (6 bases). Germline lookup yields CDR1 SNHLY and CDR2 FYNNEI. The V gene lost 7 bases and the J gene lost 2 bases, with 11 bases spanning the gap. The CDR3 runs to 13 residues. CDR3: CASNRDTNYGYTF. The CDR3 DNA follows: TGTGCCAGCAACCGGGACACGAACTATGGCTACACCTTC.

The chain employs TRBV28 and TRBJ2-3; D possibly corresponds to TRBD2 (5 bases). There are 15 residues in the CDR3. Trimming stripped 6 bases from V and 2 bases from J, with 15 bases between. Looked up from germline, CDR1 is MDHEN and CDR2 is SYDVKM. CDR3 nucleotides: TGTGCCAGCAGCTCTAGCAGTGCTTACACAGATACGCAGTATTTT. It translates to CASSSSSAYTDTQYF. The full variable domain, in which reference TRBV28 and TRBJ2-3 provide the parts outside the CDR3, is DVKVTQSSRYLVKRTGEKVFLECVQDMDHENMFWYRQDPGLGLRLIYFSYDVKMKEKGDIPEGYSVSREKKERFSLILESASTNQTSMYLCASSSSSAYTDTQYFGPGTRLTVL.

This clone was observed at least ten times. The chain links TRBV16 to TRBJ2-3, with 8 bases aligning to TRBD2. CDR1 and CDR2 from the germline V gene are KGHSY and FQNENV. The CDR3 has 16 residues. The V and J ends lost 1 base and 6 bases, in that order; junction bases with no gene match: 9. The CDR3 loop reads CASSQFEAGGVDTQYF. CDR3 DNA sequence: TGTGCCAGCAGCCAATTTGAGGCGGGGGGCGTCGATACGCAGTATTTT.

In this sample, this clone turned up many times. This sequence joins TRBV28 and TRBJ1-1, with D hard to call. Germline assignment: CDR1 MDHEN and CDR2 SYDVKM. The CDR3 has 14 residues. V was shortened by 7 bases and J by 0 bases, with 12 bases between the two germline ends. The CDR3 is CASTPGWMNTEAFF. The CDR3 DNA reads TGTGCCAGCACCCCGGGGTGGATGAACACTGAAGCTTTCTTT. Full variable domain (remainder filled in from reference TRBV28 and TRBJ1-1): DVKVTQSSRYLVKRTGEKVFLECVQDMDHENMFWYRQDPGLGLRLIYFSYDVKMKEKGDIPEGYSVSREKKERFSLILESASTNQTSMYLCASTPGWMNTEAFFGQGTRLTVV.

The chain is built from TRBV4-1 and TRBJ2-5; TRBD2 aligns across 7 bases. TRBJ2-7 matches the DNA end more closely, so the J call is doubtful. CDR3 length: 17 amino acids. CDR1 MGHRA and CDR2 YSYEKL come from the germline V gene. The CDR3 sequence is CASSQSGTTTGGYEQYF. As DNA, the CDR3 is TGCGCCAGCAGCCAGTCCGGGACTACCACCGGCGGGTACGAGCAGTACTTC.

The rearrangement links TRBV13 to TRBJ1-1; a possible D gene is TRBD1 (5 bases). Trimming removed 2 bases from V and 6 bases from J, with 10 bases in between. The CDR3 covers 13 residues. Germline CDR1 and CDR2: PRHDT and FYEKMQ (reference sequence). The CDR3 DNA reads TGTGCCAGCAGCTTATCAGGGATCTCTGAAGCTTTCTTT. Translation gives CASSLSGISEAFF.

This chain connects TRBV10-3 to TRBJ2-3; no clear D gene. The V gene lost 10 bases and the J gene lost 1 base, with 9 bases spanning the gap. Germline-derived CDR1 and CDR2 are ENHRY and SYGVKD. This CDR3 region has 12 residues. CDR3 amino acids: CATSLRTDTQYF. The CDR3 DNA reads TGTGCCACCTCGTTGCGCACAGATACGCAGTATTTT.